There are a few counts of the clone carrying this T cell receptor beta chain. These data originate in a study of blood T cell repertoires in COVID-19. Produced via immunoSEQ multiplex PCR; TCRdb's table is partial and in-frame only. In the table there are under 250,000 clones, roughly 85% of which are singletons. The TCR was taken from a man between 50 and 59 years old with COVID-19, enrolled during active disease. The source material was peripheral blood.

DNA of the CDR3: TGCGCCAGCAGCCCGGGACTAGCATCCGGCGAGCAGTACTTC. As protein: CASSPGLASGEQYF. The J gene is TRBJ2-7, the V gene TRBV5-1, with 9 positions matching TRBD2. The trim removed 4 bases at V and 6 bases at J, leaving 8 bases unmatched. The CDR3 length is 14 residues. Germline V gives CDR1 SGHRS, CDR2 YFSETQ.